This TCR beta chain was recovered during a study of Graves' ophthalmopathy and Graves' hyperthyroidism. The CDR3 loop spans 16 amino acids. The V gene's germline CDR1 is LGHNA and CDR2 YSLEER. The V end lost 2 bases, the J end lost 4 bases, and 18 bases lay between the germline ends. With regard to this clonotype: Its antigen is not identified.

From RNA, the CDR3 regions of TCR beta chains were amplified and sequenced. An initial RT-PCR round employing HTBI primers preceded a second-round multiplex PCR. TCRdb called the multiplex PCR reads again in MiXCR, with one record for every CDR3 protein. The data hold some 1.1 million distinct CDR3 sequences, with 35% to 40% observed a single time. Study-wide results and caveats: Most clonotypes expanded in thyroid above 0.001 frequency were present in blood too.

Material: peripheral blood or thyroid tissue (not recorded which). This clonotype was sampled from an adult man with Graves' hyperthyroidism. The rearrangement joins TRBV4-3 to TRBJ2-7, with D unclear. CDR3 nucleotides: TGCGCCAGCAGCCAAAACACACAGCTCTCGGTGTACGAGCAGTACTTC. Translation: CASSQNTQLSVYEQYF.